A single T cell receptor (beta chain) is shown here with its context. The specificity of this receptor is unknown. Base qualities are not provided; no much larger clone lies one nucleotide away. Libraries were made using PCR. DNA from cultured CD4+ T cells was subjected to TCR sequencing with the Oncomine TCR Beta short-read assay at the Johns Hopkins FTIC core. The QIAamp micro DNA kit was used to extract genomic DNA from the cultured CD4+ T cells. Oncomine TCR Beta libraries made from cultured CD4+ T cells were pooled using unique dual indexes and sequenced on an Illumina iSeq 100. The source study handled its data this way. Non-productive sequences were removed, and CDR3s not starting with C, not ending with F or W, or shorter than 7 amino acids were discarded. Antigen-specific clonotypes were identified using the MANAFEST web application through comparison of peptide-stimulated wells with reference and other culture wells. An FDR below 0.05, an odds ratio above 5, and a productive frequency above 0.1% in at least two of three replicate wells were required for clones to be considered positive. Clonotypes that were significantly expanded in both SARS-CoV-2 spike wells and at least one common cold coronavirus spike condition were defined as cross-reactive. Levenshtein distances (stringdist) and unrooted phylogenetic trees (ape) in R version 3.6.1 were used to assess CDR3 homology. TCRdb reworked the public reads: Q25 trimming with fastp, MiXCR clone assembly, productive beta chains retained. A single entry per CDR3 protein holds the most common genes and DNA from its merged rows. TCRdb's processing, not the study's, gives the V and J calls here. This sample lists fewer than 20,000 distinct CDR3 sequences; 70% were detected once. Together, the top ten hold 5.5% of the sample.

This specimen belongs to a study of vaccination and CD4 T cells after COVID-19 (dated by TCRdb to the early 2020s). Regarding the research as a whole: Convalescent patients had a positive SARS-CoV-2 result on nasal swab PCR, and of these patients, several had mild disease and one had severe disease. Post-vaccine blood samples were collected a median of around 2.5 months after the second vaccine dose, ranging from about 13 to 250 days. In around nine COVID-19 convalescent patients and a handful of infection-naive healthy vaccine recipients, the spike-specific CD4+ TCR repertoire before mRNA vaccination was compared with the repertoire after mRNA vaccination. Each participant got two doses of either the Pfizer-BioNTech BNT162b2 vaccine (n=8) or the Moderna mRNA-1273 vaccine (n=2). The convalescent cohort included six males and four females, with two Hispanic individuals, seven Caucasians, two Asians and one multiracial person. Post-COVID blood samples were collected from convalescent patients a median of around 96 days after diagnosis, with a range of roughly 30 to 161 days. Control cultures received a CEFX viral epitope pool as the positive control, an HIV-1 Nef peptide pool as the negative control, or no peptide. Overlapping spike peptide pools from SARS-CoV-2 and from the common cold coronaviruses HCoV-NL63, HCoV-OC43 and HCoV-229E were used as culture stimuli. What the study reported, not specific to this receptor: Among the post-vaccine SARS-CoV-2-reactive clones in convalescent patients, a median about 87% showed up only after vaccination, which suggests vaccine-specific priming. In convalescent patients, nearly all vaccine-specific clones (304 of 307) were found to be mono-reactive for SARS-CoV-2 spike rather than cross-reactive with common cold coronaviruses. The median number of SARS-CoV-2-reactive clonotypes rose from approximately 20 after infection to 30 to 45 after vaccination, but the change was not significant. The number of convalescent patients in the study was relatively small, and the study did not examine early timepoints following natural infection.

Counted from cysteine to phenylalanine, this CDR3 has 14 amino acids. Here the CDR3 DNA is all that survives: 42 bases in frame from base 1. V gives up 1 base and J gives up 8 bases, and the segment between their germline ends measures 14 bases. CDR1 LNHNV and CDR2 YYDKDF are derived from the germline V gene (reference sequence). Interpreted using the paper, the treatment or condition label stands for: approximately 9-day PBMC culture with coronavirus spike peptide pools or control peptides (ViraFEST assay). The ViraFEST assay was used in the study, in which antigen-specific T cells were expanded with peptide pools and expanded clonotypes were subsequently identified by TCR sequencing. The convalescent patients' positive SARS-CoV-2 PCR tests were from March to December 2020, which was before the Alpha, Beta and Delta variants emerged in the United States. Each well held about 2.2 million PBMCs cultured in IMDM containing roughly 5% human AB serum and around 9.2 IU/ml IL-2, with 10 ug/ml peptide pools added. Half of the culture medium was replaced with fresh IL-2-containing medium on days 3 and 7. After approximately 11 days of culture, CD4+ T cells were isolated by negative selection with the EasySep CD4+ T cell isolation kit. Ficoll-Paque Plus gradient centrifugation was used to isolate PBMCs from whole blood, and the isolated PBMCs were then either used fresh or cryopreserved at -140C. In general, triplicate wells were set up for every culture condition.

The chain uses TRBV15 and TRBJ1-2; the D gene is perhaps TRBD1, from 6 matching bases. This sequence originates from a human donor who had recovered from COVID-19. Sequencing was performed on CD4+ T cells from blood, cultured in vitro. The CDR3 is CATSRGLGAGGYTF. At the DNA level, the sequence is TGTGCCACCAGCAGAGGACTGGGGGCGGGAGGCTACACCTTC. Outside the CDR3, residues come from the reference TRBV15 and TRBJ1-2 proteins, so the full variable domain is: DAMVIQNPRYQVTQFGKPVTLSCSQTLNHNVMYWYQQKSSQAPKLLFHYYDKDFNNEADTPDNFQSRRPNTSFCFLDIRSPGLGDTAMYLCATSRGLGAGGYTFGSGTRLTVV.